This passage covers 27 T cell receptor beta chains from one sample sequenced in a study of shared clonotypes between healthy human individuals. TCRdb's copy holds only in-frame clones and misses some; the assay was immunoSEQ multiplex PCR. The data show approximately 1.5 million clones, about 98.5% seen once. Sample: naive CD4+ T cells sorted from blood. Regarding subset: CD45RA+ positively selected. The receptors here all came from a man aged 25-40 years in good health.

The J gene is TRBJ1-5, the V gene TRBV28; perhaps TRBD1 as D (5 bases). CDR1 and CDR2 from the germline V gene are MDHEN and SYDVKM. The CDR3 runs 13 residues. Trimming shortened V by 6 bases and J by 8 bases, and 14 bases separated the two germline ends. The CDR3 sequence: CASRPRVREPQHF. The DNA for the CDR3 is TGTGCCAGCAGGCCCAGGGTGAGGGAGCCCCAGCATTTT.

The chain is built from TRBV11-2 and TRBJ2-5, with D possibly being TRBD2 (7 bases). There are 14 residues in the CDR3. Deletions cut 5 bases from V and 3 bases from J, with 13 bases between. Germline loops: CDR1 SGHAT, CDR2 FQNNGV. The DNA of the CDR3 is TGTGCCAGCAGCCCACGGGGGGCGGAAGAGACCCAGTACTTC. Protein product: CASSPRGAEETQYF.

The chain carries TRBV5-1 and TRBJ2-7, with D possibly called TRBD1 or TRBD2 (7 bases each). V dropped 1 base and J dropped 4 bases, with 12 bases sitting between them. Per the germline V gene, CDR1 is SGHRS and CDR2 is YFSETQ. The CDR3 loop spans 14 amino acids. As DNA, the CDR3 is TGCGCCAGCAGCTTGAACAGGGGAGGGTACGAGCAGTACTTC. It yields the protein CASSLNRGGYEQYF.

The CDR3 DNA sequence: TGTGCCAGCAGCTTAGGTACTAGCGGACCCAAAGCTGTCAATGAGCAGTTCTTC. Residues: CASSLGTSGPKAVNEQFF. The gene calls are TRBV11-3 and TRBJ2-1; 8 nucleotides align to TRBD2. The J segment lost 6 bases and the V segment lost 1 base, leaving 14 bases of the junction unmatched. The CDR3 spans 18 residues. Per the germline V gene, CDR1 is SGHNT and CDR2 is YENEEA.

The V and J genes are TRBV19 and TRBJ2-2, with TRBD1 matching over 9 bases. V lost 2 bases to trimming and J lost 6 bases; unmatched junction nucleotides: 4. From germline, CDR1 is LNHDA and CDR2 SQIVND (reference sequence). This CDR3 has 15 amino acids. This chain's CDR3 is CASSINRGLSGELFF. The CDR3 DNA is TGTGCCAGTAGTATAAACAGGGGGCTTTCCGGGGAGCTGTTTTTT.

CDR3 nucleotides: TGTGCCAGCAGCCCAGGGGTAGCCCGGGGGTCCGGGGAGCTGTTTTTT. Protein sequence: CASSPGVARGSGELFF. V and J are TRBV14 and TRBJ2-2; D assignment may be TRBD1 or TRBD2 (6 bases each). V gave up 4 bases and J gave up 6 bases, with 18 bases separating them. The CDR3 loop spans 16 amino acids. Germline CDR1 SGHDN, CDR2 FVKESK. Full variable domain (remainder filled in from reference TRBV14 and TRBJ2-2): EAGVTQFPSHSVIEKGQTVTLRCDPISGHDNLYWYRRVMGKEIKFLLHFVKESKQDESGMPNNRFLAERTGGTYSTLKVQPAELEDSGVYFCASSPGVARGSGELFFGEGSRLTVL.

The chain couples TRBV6-6 to TRBJ1-5; 9 bases fit TRBD1. Germline assignment: CDR1 MNHNY and CDR2 SVGAGI (reference sequence). CDR3 length: 15 amino acids. J lost 6 bases, V lost 4 bases, and 7 bases had no gene match. The DNA for the CDR3 is TGTGCCAGCAGTTTCTTACAGGGGGCAGGTCAGCCCCAGCATTTT. Its protein is CASSFLQGAGQPQHF.

V usage is TRBV5-4 and J usage is TRBJ2-2; 8 bases map to TRBD2. Trimming took 2 bases from V and 1 from J; bases not matched to a gene: 4. The V gene's germline CDR1 is SGHNT and CDR2 YYREEE (reference sequence). The CDR3 is 16 amino acids. CDR3 nucleotide sequence: TGTGCCAGCAGCTTACGGACTAGCCAGAACACCGGGGAGCTGTTTTTT. Protein: CASSLRTSQNTGELFF.

The genes are TRBV5-1 and TRBJ2-2, with D perhaps matching TRBD2 (6 bases). Trimming shortened V by 7 bases and J by 1 base, and 14 bases separated the two germline ends. This CDR3 is 15 amino acids long. Looked up from germline, CDR1 is SGHRS and CDR2 is YFSETQ. The CDR3 sequence: CASLGGSGNTGELFF. The DNA of the CDR3 is TGCGCCAGCCTCGGAGGTAGCGGGAACACCGGGGAGCTGTTTTTT.

The chain carries TRBV6-5 and TRBJ2-1; D remains unclear. CDR3 length equals 15 residues. The germline V gene has CDR1 MNHEY and CDR2 SVGAGI. Trimming pared 5 bases from V and 5 bases from J, leaving 16 bases between. The CDR3, as DNA: TGTGCCAGCAGTCGGAATCGAAATCCAAACAATGAGCAGTTCTTC. Translated: CASSRNRNPNNEQFF.

This sequence joins TRBV5-5 and TRBJ2-7, with D perhaps given as TRBD1 or TRBD2 (5 bases each). V lost 4 bases, J lost 3 bases, and 17 bases lay in between. The CDR3 runs to 15 residues. Germline-derived CDR1 and CDR2 are SGHKS and YYEKEE (reference sequence). CDR3 residues: CASSDPGRTNYEQYF. The DNA of the CDR3 is TGTGCCAGCAGCGACCCGGGACGGACCAACTACGAGCAGTACTTC.

This chain connects TRBV27 to TRBJ2-6; 13 bases agree with TRBD2. Germline trimming cut 6 bases from V and 2 bases from J; bases unmatched to any gene: 16. From germline, CDR1 is MNHEY and CDR2 SMNVEV (reference sequence). The CDR3 extends over 21 amino acids. The DNA for the CDR3 is TGTGCCAGCAGACTCCTAGGGGTAGTTGGGACTAGCGGGACTGGGGCCAACGTCCTGACTTTC. Amino acid sequence: CASRLLGVVGTSGTGANVLTF.

This clone appeared once. J is TRBJ2-7 and V is TRBV27; D remains ambiguous. CDR1 is MNHEY and CDR2 is SMNVEV in the germline V gene (reference sequence). V was shortened by 4 bases and J by 1 base, with 11 bases between the two germline ends. The CDR3 runs to 14 residues. DNA for the CDR3: TGTGCCAGCAGTTCGACCCAACCTTCCTACGAGCAGTACTTC. Its protein is CASSSTQPSYEQYF.

The chain has TRBV2 and TRBJ2-7; maybe TRBD1 (6 bases). With 10 bases removed from V and 1 base from J, the gap between germline ends came to 8 bases. The germline gives CDR1 SNHLY, CDR2 FYNNEI. The CDR3 extends over 11 amino acids. The DNA of the CDR3 is TGTGCCAAGGGGGTATCCTACGAGCAGTACTTC. Translated: CAKGVSYEQYF.

The chain is built from TRBV2 and TRBJ2-7; TRBD1 matches 9 bases. This CDR3 has 14 amino acids. Germline trimming cut 6 bases from V and 2 bases from J; bases unmatched to any gene: 5. In germline, CDR1 is SNHLY, CDR2 FYNNEI. In DNA, the CDR3 is TGTGCCAGCAGCCGGACAGGGGCTACCTACGAGCAGTACTTC. It is translated as CASSRTGATYEQYF. The entire variable domain, with the rest obtained from reference TRBV2 and TRBJ2-7, is as follows: EPEVTQTPSHQVTQMGQEVILRCVPISNHLYFYWYRQILGQKVEFLVSFYNNEISEKSEIFDDQFSVERPDGSNFTLKIRSTKLEDSAMYFCASSRTGATYEQYFGPGTRLTVT.

With respect to this clone: At the DNA level, this CDR3 is encoded by other sequences in the same sample as well. The gene calls are TRBV7-9 and TRBJ2-3; D ambiguous. The germline gives CDR1 SEHNR, CDR2 FQNEAQ (reference sequence). The V and J ends lost 2 bases and 3 bases respectively, with 3 bases between them. CDR3 length equals 12 residues. As DNA, the CDR3 is TGTGCCAGCAGCTTACGGACAGATACGCAGTATTTT. Translating gives CASSLRTDTQYF.

This sequence joins TRBV28 and TRBJ2-7; D is ambiguous. Germline lookup yields CDR1 MDHEN and CDR2 SYDVKM. This CDR3 has 13 amino acids. V shed 2 bases and J shed 3 bases, with 8 bases lying between them. CDR3: CASSLVENYEQYF. DNA of the CDR3: TGTGCCAGCAGTTTAGTGGAAAACTACGAGCAGTACTTC.

The rearrangement joins TRBV7-2 to TRBJ2-1; D possibly uses TRBD1 or TRBD2 (5 bases each). Germline V gene data show CDR1 as SGHTA and CDR2 as FQGNSA. Trimming shortened V by 5 bases and J by 12 bases, and 17 bases separated the two germline ends. The CDR3 has 13 residues. The CDR3 coding sequence is TGTGCCAGCAGCAGAGGGACCAAAGGGCGGCAGTTCTTC. Protein: CASSRGTKGRQFF.

The CDR3 reads CASSLGLAGGAYNEQFF. In DNA form, the CDR3 reads TGTGCCAGCAGCTTAGGATTAGCGGGAGGAGCCTACAATGAGCAGTTCTTC. The V gene is TRBV11-3, the J gene TRBJ2-1, with 10 nucleotides matching TRBD2. The trim removed 1 base at V and 2 bases at J, leaving 5 bases unmatched. The V gene's germline CDR1 is SGHNT and CDR2 YENEEA. The CDR3 runs 17 residues.

A single count supports this clone. This chain connects TRBV14 to TRBJ2-1; possible D gene TRBD2, 6 bases. The CDR3 is 15 amino acids. Trimming took 1 base from V and 7 from J, leaving 14 bases between them. Germline assignment: CDR1 SGHDN and CDR2 FVKESK. The CDR3 DNA follows: TGTGCCAGCAGCCAAGTCGGAGGGCGGAGGAATGAGCAGTTCTTC. Amino acids: CASSQVGGRRNEQFF.

Here the CDR3 DNA reads TGTGCCAGCAGTCATGGGCAGGGGATCACCTACGAGCAGTACTTC. Protein sequence: CASSHGQGITYEQYF. The gene calls are TRBV5-5 and TRBJ2-7, with D perhaps TRBD1 (6 bases). Trimming took 5 bases from V and 2 from J, leaving 17 bases between them. Germline lookup yields CDR1 SGHKS and CDR2 YYEKEE (reference sequence). The CDR3 has 15 amino acids.

The chain has TRBV28 and TRBJ2-3; no clear D. V gave up 5 bases and J gave up 4 bases, with 13 bases separating them. The CDR3 has 14 amino acids. Germline values: CDR1 MDHEN, CDR2 SYDVKM. Here the CDR3 reads CASSTRTGADTQYF. CDR3 nucleotide sequence: TGTGCCAGCAGTACCCGGACGGGTGCAGATACGCAGTATTTT. The whole variable domain, remainder taken from reference TRBV28 and TRBJ2-3, is DVKVTQSSRYLVKRTGEKVFLECVQDMDHENMFWYRQDPGLGLRLIYFSYDVKMKEKGDIPEGYSVSREKKERFSLILESASTNQTSMYLCASSTRTGADTQYFGPGTRLTVL.

V usage is TRBV5-1 and J usage is TRBJ2-1; D gene unclear. The V end was cut by 3 bases, the J end by 8 bases, with 12 bases between. CDR3 length: 13 amino acids. Germline V lookup: CDR1 SGHRS, CDR2 YFSETQ. The CDR3, as DNA: TGCGCCAGCAGCTCTGCTGGGTCTGATGAGCAGTTCTTC. It encodes CASSSAGSDEQFF.

This chain uses TRBV11-2 with TRBJ2-3, with D perhaps assigned TRBD1 or TRBD2 (5 bases each). V lost 5 bases, J lost 0 bases, and 12 bases lay in between. This CDR3 has 15 amino acids. In germline, CDR1 is SGHAT, CDR2 FQNNGV. As DNA, the CDR3 is TGTGCCAGCAGCCCGGGGCCTTCTAGCACAGATACGCAGTATTTT. This gives the protein CASSPGPSSTDTQYF.

The CDR3 is CASSTTDYEQYF. As DNA, the CDR3 is TGTGCCAGCAGCACAACAGACTACGAGCAGTACTTC. The chain couples TRBV13 to TRBJ2-7; D not certain. This CDR3 region has 12 residues. Germline CDR1 is PRHDT and CDR2 is FYEKMQ (reference sequence). V gave up 5 bases and J gave up 3 bases, with 8 bases separating them.

The chain carries TRBV5-4 and TRBJ2-3; 8 nucleotides agree with TRBD1. V lost 0 bases and J lost 3; bases outside the gene matches: 0. The CDR3 spans 14 residues. Germline V gives CDR1 SGHNT, CDR2 YYREEE (reference sequence). The CDR3 reads CASSLGTGTDTQYF. The DNA of the CDR3 is TGTGCCAGCAGCTTGGGGACAGGGACAGATACGCAGTATTTT.

This clone was detected only once. CDR3 amino acids: CASSLQGVGNQPQHF. The CDR3 DNA reads as TGTGCCAGCAGCTTACAAGGGGTTGGCAATCAGCCCCAGCATTTT. J is TRBJ1-5 and V is TRBV7-9, with D perhaps matching TRBD1 (5 bases). The V end was cut by 2 bases, the J end by 2 bases, with 10 bases between. Looked up from germline, CDR1 is SEHNR and CDR2 is FQNEAQ (reference sequence). The CDR3 has 15 amino acids. The complete variable domain, with remaining parts taken from reference TRBV7-9 and TRBJ1-5, reads DTGVSQNPRHKITKRGQNVTFRCDPISEHNRLYWYRQTLGQGPEFLTYFQNEAQLEKSRLLSDRFSAERPKGSFSTLEIQRTEQGDSAMYLCASSLQGVGNQPQHFGDGTRLSIL.